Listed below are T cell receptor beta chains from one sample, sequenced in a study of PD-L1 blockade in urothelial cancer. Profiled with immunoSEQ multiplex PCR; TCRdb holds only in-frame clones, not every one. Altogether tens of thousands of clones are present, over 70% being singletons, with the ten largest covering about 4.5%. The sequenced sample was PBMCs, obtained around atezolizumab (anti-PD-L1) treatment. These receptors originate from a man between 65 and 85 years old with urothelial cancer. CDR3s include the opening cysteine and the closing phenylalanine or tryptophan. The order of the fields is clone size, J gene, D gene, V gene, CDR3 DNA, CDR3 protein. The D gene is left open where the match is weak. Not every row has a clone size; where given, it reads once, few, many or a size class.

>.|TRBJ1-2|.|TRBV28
TGTGCCAGCAGTTTATCCCACGCGGACCAGGGGCGAGGCTACACCTTC
CASSLSHADQGRGYTF
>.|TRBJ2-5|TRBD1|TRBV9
TGTGCCAGCAGCCCCAGTCCAGGACAGGGGAAGGAGACCCAGTACTTC
CASSPSPGQGKETQYF
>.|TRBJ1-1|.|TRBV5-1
TGCGCCAGCAGCTTGGCTAGGGACTCCGGAGCTTTCTTT
CASSLARDSGAFF
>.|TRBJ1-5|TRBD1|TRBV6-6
TGTGCCAGCAGCTCAGGGGGCTGGCAGCCCCAGCATTTT
CASSSGGWQPQHF
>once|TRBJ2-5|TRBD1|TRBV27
TGTGCCAGCAGTTTATGGGGTGGACAGGGGGCCCTTTCAGAGACCCAGTACTTC
CASSLWGGQGALSETQYF
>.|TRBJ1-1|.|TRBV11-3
TGTGCCAGCAGCCGCAGGGGTGGGGACACTGAAGCTTTCTTT
CASSRRGGDTEAFF
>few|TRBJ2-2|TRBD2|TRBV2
TGTGCCAGCGGAACTAGCGCCGCGAACACCGGGGAGCTGTTTTTT
CASGTSAANTGELFF
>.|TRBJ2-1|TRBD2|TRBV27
TGTGCCAGCAGTTTATGGCGGGAGGCAGGAAATGAGCAGTTCTTC
CASSLWREAGNEQFF
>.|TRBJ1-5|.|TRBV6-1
TGTGCCAGCAGTGAAGTCTTCAGGGGAGCACAGCCCCAGCATTTT
CASSEVFRGAQPQHF
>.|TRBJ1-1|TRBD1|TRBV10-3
TGTGCCAGCCGACAGGGAAATGCTGAAGCTTTCTTT
CASRQGNAEAFF
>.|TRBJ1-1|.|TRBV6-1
TGTGCCAGCAGTGAAGCACAGGCCCGGGACACTGAAGCTTTCTTT
CASSEAQARDTEAFF
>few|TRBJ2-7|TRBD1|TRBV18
TGTGCCAGCTCCTACAGGGGTAACGAGCAGTACTTC
CASSYRGNEQYF
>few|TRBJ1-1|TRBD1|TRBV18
TGTGCCAGCTCATACGGACAGGGAGTCGACACTGAAGCTTTCTTT
CASSYGQGVDTEAFF
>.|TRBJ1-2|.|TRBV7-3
TGTGCCAGCAGCTTTGGCGGAGCTAACTATGGCTACACCTTC
CASSFGGANYGYTF
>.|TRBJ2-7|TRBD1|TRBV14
TGTGCCAGCAGCAAACGACAGGGCTACTACGAGCAGTACTTC
CASSKRQGYYEQYF
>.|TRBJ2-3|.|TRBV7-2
TGTGCCAGCAGCTTAGATCACTTTCGCACAGATACGCAGTATTTT
CASSLDHFRTDTQYF
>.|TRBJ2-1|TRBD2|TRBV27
TGTGCCAGCAGTTCTCACCCCGGGACTAGCGGGAGGGTAGGCAATGAGCAGTTCTTC
CASSSHPGTSGRVGNEQFF
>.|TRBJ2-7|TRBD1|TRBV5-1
TGCGCCAGCAGCGAAGGGACAGGCTACGAGCAGTACTTC
CASSEGTGYEQYF
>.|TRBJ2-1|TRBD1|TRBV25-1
TGTGCCAGCAGGGGGCTTTACGGACAGGGGGGTCTCAATGAGCAGTTCTTC
CASRGLYGQGGLNEQFF
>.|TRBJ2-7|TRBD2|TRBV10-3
TGTGCCATCAGTGAGTCAGCAGCGGGAGGGTCAGGCGAGCAGTACTTC
CAISESAAGGSGEQYF
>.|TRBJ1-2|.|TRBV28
TGTGCCAGCAGCCTATCCTCCGGGACACATTCTAACTATGGCTACACCTTC
CASSLSSGTHSNYGYTF
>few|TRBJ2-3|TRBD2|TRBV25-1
TGTGCCAGCAACCTGGCGGGAGGGCCAGCAGATACGCAGTATTTT
CASNLAGGPADTQYF
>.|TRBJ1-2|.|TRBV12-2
TGTGCAAGTCGCTTAGCTCGACAGTATGGCTACACCTTC
CASRLARQYGYTF
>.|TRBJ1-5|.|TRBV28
TGTGCCAGCAGTTCCTCGGGGGTGGGGATTCAGCCCCAGCATTTT
CASSSSGVGIQPQHF
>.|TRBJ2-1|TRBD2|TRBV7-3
TGTGCCAGCAGCTCCGGGACTAGCGGGGGCGATGAGCAGTTCTTC
CASSSGTSGGDEQFF
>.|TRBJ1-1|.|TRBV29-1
TGCAGCGCGGGGGTTGGGACTGAAGCTTTCTTT
CSAGVGTEAFF
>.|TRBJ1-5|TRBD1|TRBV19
TGTGCCAGTAGTAGACAGGGTAGCAATCAGCCCCAGCATTTT
CASSRQGSNQPQHF
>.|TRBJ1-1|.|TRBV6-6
TGTGCCAGCAACAGGATGAACACTGAAGCTTTCTTT
CASNRMNTEAFF
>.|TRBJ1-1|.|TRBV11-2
TGTGCCAGCAGCTTAGATGCGTTGAACACTGAAGCTTTCTTT
CASSLDALNTEAFF